The source of this T cell receptor (beta chain) is a study of cytomegalovirus exposure and HLA in healthy donors. V lost 4 bases to trimming and J lost 2 bases, with 11 bases between them. Germline CDR1 is SGHDT and CDR2 is YYEEEE. The CDR3 contains 14 residues. The PCR was carried out with 60 Vbeta primers and 13 Jbeta primers. Assay used: immunoSEQ multiplex PCR; TCRdb lists only in-frame clones, some missing. The table includes around 200,000 clones, around 83% detected once. The genes are TRBV5-6 and TRBJ2-3; D call uncertain. The sequencing sample was made of PBMCs. The clonotype originates from a woman in her 40s in good health and CMV-seronegative. In DNA form, the CDR3 reads TGTGCCAGCAGCCCGCTTAGAGTCACAGATACGCAGTATTTT. It encodes CASSPLRVTDTQYF.